The 21 T cell receptor beta chains presented below share a single source sample, sequenced in a study of control samples from healthy donors and cancer patients. Only in-frame clones appear in the TCRdb table, and some are missing; sequencing was by immunoSEQ multiplex PCR. The sample carries around 130,000 clones, less than 95% recorded once. Material: blood. The origin of the receptors is a man between 18 and 29 years old in good health.

The genes are TRBV2 and TRBJ2-6, with D perhaps given as TRBD1 or TRBD2 (5 bases each). This CDR3 is 16 amino acids long. Trimming stripped 7 bases from V and 0 bases from J, with 13 bases between. The V gene's germline CDR1 is SNHLY and CDR2 FYNNEI. CDR3 nucleotide sequence: TGTGCCAGCACCCGGGACGCTCACTCTGGGGCCAACGTCCTGACTTTC. Translated, it gives CASTRDAHSGANVLTF.

The rearrangement joins TRBV12-5 to TRBJ2-2; 7 bases fit TRBD2. The V gene's germline CDR1 is LGHNT and CDR2 FRNRAP. V shed 0 bases and J 5 bases; nucleotides not matched to a gene: 9. This CDR3 has 17 residues. This chain's CDR3 is CASGLVLGRGGTGELFF. The CDR3 DNA reads TGTGCTAGTGGTTTGGTACTTGGTCGGGGAGGGACCGGGGAGCTGTTTTTT. Looking up the rest from reference TRBV12-5 and TRBJ2-2 gives the full variable domain: DARVTQTPRHKVTEMGQEVTMRCQPILGHNTVFWYRQTMMQGLELLAYFRNRAPLDDSGMPKDRFSAEMPDATLATLKIQPSEPRDSAVYFCASGLVLGRGGTGELFFGEGSRLTVL.

The chain employs TRBV7-9 and TRBJ2-1; weak D call: TRBD1 (6 bases). The CDR3 is made up of 15 amino acids. Germline CDR1 and CDR2: SEHNR and FQNEAQ (reference sequence). Trimming took off 3 bases at V and 6 bases at J, with 15 bases between the two ends. The CDR3 DNA follows: TGTGCCAGCAGCTTGGGCTCCACAGGGCTCAATGAGCAGTTCTTC. This codes for CASSLGSTGLNEQFF.

This rearrangement joins TRBV5-6 to TRBJ1-3; 8 nucleotides agree with TRBD1. V was pared by 3 bases and J by 5 bases, with 7 bases of the junction left unmatched. Germline loops: CDR1 SGHDT, CDR2 YYEEEE. This CDR3 is built from 15 residues. The CDR3 DNA reads as TGTGCCAGCAGCTACATGGACAGGGTTAGAAACACCATATATTTT. Its protein is CASSYMDRVRNTIYF. The variable domain in full, with the rest retrieved from reference TRBV5-6 and TRBJ1-3, is DAGVTQSPTHLIKTRGQQVTLRCSPKSGHDTVSWYQQALGQGPQFIFQYYEEEERQRGNFPDRFSGHQFPNYSSELNVNALLLGDSALYLCASSYMDRVRNTIYFGEGSWLTVV.

The CDR3 nucleotides read TGTGCCAGCTCTAATACAGGGGTCCAAGAGACCCAGTACTTC. Residues: CASSNTGVQETQYF. V usage is TRBV18 and J usage is TRBJ2-5; 7 bases agree with TRBD1. The CDR3 contains 14 residues. CDR1 is KGHSH, CDR2 LQKENI, per germline. The J segment lost 1 base and the V segment lost 6 bases, leaving 5 bases of the junction unmatched.

This chain links TRBV6-1 with TRBJ2-5; possible D gene TRBD1, 6 bases. The ends were cut back, 0 bases at V and 5 bases at J, with 10 bases in the middle. Germline lookup yields CDR1 MNHNS and CDR2 SASEGT. The CDR3 contains 14 residues. In DNA form, the CDR3 reads TGTGCCAGCAGTGAAGCGATCAGGGGCGAGACCCAGTACTTC. Its protein is CASSEAIRGETQYF.

This chain links TRBV7-3 with TRBJ1-5, with D tentatively TRBD1 (5 bases). V was trimmed by 5 bases and J by 3 bases, leaving 8 bases between them. The CDR3 is 13 amino acids. The germline V gene encodes CDR1 SGHTA and CDR2 FQGTGA. As DNA, the CDR3 is TGTGCCAGCAGCCTGACAGCCAATCAGCCCCAGCATTTT. This sequence encodes CASSLTANQPQHF.

The V gene is TRBV6-5, the J gene TRBJ2-3; weak D call: TRBD2 (6 bases). Germline V gene sequence: CDR1 MNHEY, CDR2 SVGAGI. The CDR3 has 15 amino acids. Trimming pared 7 bases from V and 6 bases from J, leaving 20 bases between. The CDR3 reads CASIVSHNRGDTQYF. The CDR3 nucleotides are TGTGCCAGCATAGTTTCTCATAATCGGGGGGATACGCAGTATTTT.

The chain links TRBV19 to TRBJ2-4, with D unresolved. V lost 7 bases and J lost 8, with 15 bases in between. The germline V gene encodes CDR1 LNHDA and CDR2 SQIVND (reference sequence). The CDR3 is 13 amino acids. The CDR3 DNA follows: TGTGCCAGTACCAGCCAAGTCACGGACATTCAGTACTTC. Translated, it gives CASTSQVTDIQYF.

CDR3 residues: CSVETEGPGQPQHF. CDR3 nucleotides: TGCAGCGTTGAAACGGAAGGGCCGGGCCAGCCCCAGCATTTT. The chain has TRBV29-1 and TRBJ1-5; D is unclear. Germline V gene data show CDR1 as SQVTM and CDR2 as ANQGSEA. This CDR3 has 14 amino acids. V was trimmed by 2 bases and J by 7 bases, leaving 15 bases between them.

The V and J genes are TRBV5-1 and TRBJ1-2, with D possibly TRBD1 on 5 matching bases. The germline V gene has CDR1 SGHRS and CDR2 YFSETQ. The CDR3 contains 13 residues. The V end lost 3 bases, the J end lost 4 bases, and 10 bases lay between the germline ends. Here the CDR3 DNA reads TGCGCCAGCAGCTCGGACATAGCCTATGGCTACACCTTC. Its translation: CASSSDIAYGYTF.

The V gene is TRBV11-2, the J gene TRBJ2-3, with 12 nucleotides matching TRBD2. J lost 4 bases, V lost 1 base, and 3 bases had no gene match. CDR1 is SGHAT, CDR2 FQNNGV, per germline. This CDR3 spans 16 amino acids. The CDR3 sequence is CASSLAPSGGADTQYF. The CDR3 nucleotides are TGTGCCAGCAGCTTAGCGCCTAGCGGGGGGGCAGATACGCAGTATTTT.

The chain is built from TRBV2 and TRBJ2-2, with 10 bases identical to TRBD2. CDR3 length: 15 residues. Germline V gene lookup returns CDR1 SNHLY and CDR2 FYNNEI. V lost 5 bases, J lost 7 bases, and 7 bases stayed unmatched. For the CDR3, the DNA is TGTGCCAGCAGTCTAAGCGGGGGGGCAGTCGGGGAGCTGTTTTTT. Amino acid sequence: CASSLSGGAVGELFF.

This chain connects TRBV4-1 to TRBJ1-2; D gene ambiguous. Germline loops: CDR1 MGHRA, CDR2 YSYEKL. The CDR3 is 14 residues long. Trimming stripped 1 base from V and 5 bases from J, with 11 bases between. The CDR3 DNA is TGCGCCAGCAGCCAAGCCGGGATTAGTTATGGCTACACCTTC. Protein sequence: CASSQAGISYGYTF.

The chain carries TRBV11-2 and TRBJ2-6; D possibly matches TRBD1 or TRBD2 (5 bases each). The V gene lost 4 bases and the J gene lost 4 bases, with 11 bases spanning the gap. The CDR3 covers 15 residues. Germline loops: CDR1 SGHAT, CDR2 FQNNGV. CDR3 nucleotides: TGTGCCAGCAGCTCGAGGGGATGGGGGGCCAACGTCCTGACTTTC. It yields the protein CASSSRGWGANVLTF.

This chain links TRBV6-5 with TRBJ1-6, with D perhaps matching TRBD1 (5 bases). The V gene lost 6 bases and the J gene lost 7 bases, with 13 bases spanning the gap. This CDR3 is built from 14 residues. Germline V gene data show CDR1 as MNHEY and CDR2 as SVGAGI. CDR3 in DNA: TGTGCCAGCAGCGCAGGGCCGATAAATTCACCCCTCCACTTT. Protein sequence: CASSAGPINSPLHF.

The chain employs TRBV12-5 and TRBJ2-1; TRBD1 or TRBD2 may be the D gene (5 bases each). This CDR3 spans 16 amino acids. Per the germline V gene, CDR1 is LGHNT and CDR2 is FRNRAP. Trimming cost V 0 bases and J 6 bases, with 15 bases left between them. CDR3 DNA sequence: TGTGCTAGTGGTTTGGTCCAGGGACCATTCCGCAATGAGCAGTTCTTC. It translates to CASGLVQGPFRNEQFF.

This clone showed up just a few times. The chain couples TRBV6-1 to TRBJ2-7; D might be TRBD1 (6 bases). Germline-derived CDR1 and CDR2 are MNHNS and SASEGT. V was shortened by 3 bases and J by 13 bases, with 13 bases between the two germline ends. The CDR3 extends over 11 amino acids. The CDR3 region has the DNA TGTGCCAGCAGTGACAGGGGCAGCCTATACTTC. The encoded protein is CASSDRGSLYF.

This chain uses TRBV4-1 with TRBJ1-2; 8 bases are a match to TRBD1. Trimming at V came to 4 bases and at J to 0 bases, leaving 13 bases not matched to a gene. This CDR3 is 18 amino acids long. CDR1 and CDR2 (germline): MGHRA, YSYEKL. The CDR3 nucleotides are TGCGCCAGCAGCCTTACTCCCGGGACAGGCGGAGCTAACTATGGCTACACCTTC. It yields the protein CASSLTPGTGGANYGYTF.

The genes are TRBV10-1 and TRBJ2-5, with 10 bases aligning to TRBD1. The V segment lost 3 bases and the J segment 2 bases; nucleotides outside the gene matches: 3. Germline V gene sequence: CDR1 WNHNN, CDR2 SYGVQD (reference sequence). CDR3 size: 15 residues. CDR3 region: CASSDEGQGQETQYF. The CDR3 DNA is TGCGCCAGCAGTGATGAGGGACAGGGGCAAGAGACCCAGTACTTC.

The chain combines TRBV6-5 with TRBJ2-1; 10 nucleotides line up with TRBD1. Trimming at V came to 4 bases and at J to 3 bases, leaving 3 bases not matched to a gene. The CDR3 runs 15 residues. CDR1 and CDR2 from the germline V gene are MNHEY and SVGAGI. The CDR3 DNA follows: TGTGCCAGCAGTTCCGGGACAGGGGACTACAATGAGCAGTTCTTC. Translation: CASSSGTGDYNEQFF.